The 5 T cell receptor beta chains in this list originate from one sample, sequenced in a study of CD8 T cells in ankylosing spondylitis. For these receptors, no antigen is known. Findings and limits, study-wide: Typical of ankylosing spondylitis blood, it appeared, was a TCR beta motif of roughly eight highly homologous variants.

A single record per CDR3 protein comes from TCRdb applying MiXCR to the 5' RACE reads. The sample consists of about 500,000 distinct CDR3 sequences, roughly 13% of them appearing once. The sequenced sample was blood, either unsorted or a sorted T cell fraction (not recorded which). Receptors originate from a male donor with ankylosing spondylitis.

This clonotype was seen only a few times. The chain joins TRBV20-1 to TRBJ2-1; 11 bases agree with TRBD1. CDR1 is DFQATT, CDR2 SNEGSKA, per germline (reference sequence). Trimming removed 5 bases from V and 6 bases from J; junction bases left unmatched: 3. The CDR3 consists of 13 residues. The CDR3 loop reads CSAGTGGGNEQFF. CDR3 DNA: TGCAGTGCTGGGACAGGGGGGGGCAATGAGCAGTTCTTC.

The J gene is TRBJ2-1, the V gene TRBV20-1; unclear D gene. V was pared by 0 bases and J by 0 bases, with 9 bases between. This CDR3 has 15 residues. Germline-derived CDR1 and CDR2 are DFQATT and SNEGSKA (reference sequence). CDR3 sequence (DNA): TGCAGTGCTAGAGATTTTGAGAACTCCTACAATGAGCAGTTCTTC. Protein sequence: CSARDFENSYNEQFF.

This sequence joins TRBV20-1 and TRBJ1-2; D is ambiguous. Germline V lookup: CDR1 DFQATT, CDR2 SNEGSKA (reference sequence). CDR3 length equals 15 residues. Trimming removed 3 bases from V and 8 bases from J, with 22 bases in between. The CDR3 sequence: CSASQPAAWSWGYTF. Here the CDR3 DNA reads TGCAGTGCTAGTCAACCGGCAGCCTGGTCTTGGGGCTACACCTTC.

The rearrangement joins TRBV5-1 to TRBJ2-2; tentative D call: TRBD1 (5 bases). Trimming cost V 3 bases and J 1 base, with 10 bases left between them. Germline V gives CDR1 SGHRS, CDR2 YFSETQ. This CDR3 has 15 amino acids. The CDR3 region is CASSSTALNTGELFF. In DNA, the CDR3 is TGCGCCAGCAGCTCGACAGCTTTGAACACCGGGGAGCTGTTTTTT.

This clonotype was counted only a few times. The chain uses TRBV12-3 or TRBV12-4 and TRBJ1-4, with D hard to call. V gave up 3 bases and J gave up 2 bases, with 7 bases separating them. The CDR3 extends over 14 amino acids. This CDR3 reads CASSFSGTNEKLFF. CDR3 nucleotide sequence: TGTGCCAGCAGTTTCTCGGGGACTAATGAAAAACTGTTTTTT.